The clone carrying this TCR beta chain was found once. This entry comes from a study of shared clonotypes between healthy human individuals. The assay was immunoSEQ multiplex PCR, and TCRdb's table has in-frame clones only and misses some. The profile shows under 2.5 million clones, 80% to 95% of them singletons. With 6 bases removed from V and 0 bases from J, the gap between germline ends came to 15 bases. CDR1 and CDR2 (germline): MNHEY, SMNVEV (reference sequence). The CDR3 consists of 17 residues. V usage is TRBV27 and J usage is TRBJ2-6; tentatively, D is TRBD1 (7 bases). Sample: naive CD4+ T cells from PBMCs. Specified subset: CD45RA+ positively selected. The receptor was derived from a man aged 18 to 29 in good health. Some clones in this sample may be carry-over from other donors' samples. In DNA, the CDR3 is TGTGCCAGCAGGCAGGGGGGACGGCACTCTGGGGCCAACGTCCTGACTTTC. Translated, it gives CASRQGGRHSGANVLTF.